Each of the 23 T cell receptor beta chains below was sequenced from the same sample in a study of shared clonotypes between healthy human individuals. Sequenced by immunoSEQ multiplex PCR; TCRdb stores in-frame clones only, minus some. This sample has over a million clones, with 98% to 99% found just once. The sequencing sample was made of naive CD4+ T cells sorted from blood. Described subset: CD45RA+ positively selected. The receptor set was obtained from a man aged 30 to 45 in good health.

The CDR3 DNA is TGCAGCGTTGGACAGGTATACGAGCAGTACTTC. It specifies CSVGQVYEQYF. V usage is TRBV29-1 and J usage is TRBJ2-7; tentatively, D is TRBD1 (6 bases). V lost 4 bases, J lost 4 bases, and 8 bases lay in between. In germline, CDR1 is SQVTM, CDR2 ANQGSEA. CDR3 length: 11 amino acids.

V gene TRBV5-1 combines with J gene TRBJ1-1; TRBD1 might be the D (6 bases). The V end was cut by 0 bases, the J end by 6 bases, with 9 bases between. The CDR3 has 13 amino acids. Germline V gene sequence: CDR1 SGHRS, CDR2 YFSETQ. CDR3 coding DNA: TGCGCCAGCAGCTTGGGAGCAGGGGCTGAAGCTTTCTTT. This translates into CASSLGAGAEAFF.

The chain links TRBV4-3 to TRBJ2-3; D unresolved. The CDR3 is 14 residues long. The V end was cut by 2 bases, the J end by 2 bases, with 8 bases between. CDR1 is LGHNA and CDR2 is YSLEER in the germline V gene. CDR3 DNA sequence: TGCGCCAGCAGCCAAATGGACGACACAGATACGCAGTATTTT. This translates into CASSQMDDTDTQYF.

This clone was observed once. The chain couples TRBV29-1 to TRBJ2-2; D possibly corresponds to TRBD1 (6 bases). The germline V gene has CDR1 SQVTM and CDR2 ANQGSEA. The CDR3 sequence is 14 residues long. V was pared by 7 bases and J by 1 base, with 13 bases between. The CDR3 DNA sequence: TGCAGCGCCACAGGGTCTTTGAACACCGGGGAGCTGTTTTTT. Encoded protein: CSATGSLNTGELFF.

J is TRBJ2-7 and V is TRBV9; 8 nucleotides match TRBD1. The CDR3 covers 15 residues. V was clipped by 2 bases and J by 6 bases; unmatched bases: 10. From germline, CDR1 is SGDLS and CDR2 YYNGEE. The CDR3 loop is CASSVGAGGQVEQYF. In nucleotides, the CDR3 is TGTGCCAGCAGCGTGGGGGCAGGGGGACAGGTCGAGCAGTACTTC.

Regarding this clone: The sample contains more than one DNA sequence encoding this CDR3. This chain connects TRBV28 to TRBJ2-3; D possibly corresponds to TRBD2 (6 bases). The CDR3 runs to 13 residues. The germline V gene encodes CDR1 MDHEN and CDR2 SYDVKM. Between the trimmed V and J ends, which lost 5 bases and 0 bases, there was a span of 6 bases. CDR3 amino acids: CASSSGSTDTQYF. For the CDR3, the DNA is TGTGCCAGCAGTAGCGGGAGCACAGATACGCAGTATTTT.

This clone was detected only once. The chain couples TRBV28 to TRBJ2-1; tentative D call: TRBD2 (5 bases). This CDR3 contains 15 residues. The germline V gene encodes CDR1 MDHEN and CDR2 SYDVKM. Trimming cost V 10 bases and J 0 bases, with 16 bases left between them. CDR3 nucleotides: TGTGCCACACTGAGGGCACTAAGCTCCTACAATGAGCAGTTCTTC. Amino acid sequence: CATLRALSSYNEQFF.

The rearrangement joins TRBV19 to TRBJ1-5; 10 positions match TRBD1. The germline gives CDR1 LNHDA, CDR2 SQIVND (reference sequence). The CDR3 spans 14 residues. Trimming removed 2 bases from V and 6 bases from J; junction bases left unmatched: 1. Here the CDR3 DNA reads TGTGCCAGTAGTATAAGACAGGGGGCTCAGCCCCAGCATTTT. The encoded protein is CASSIRQGAQPQHF. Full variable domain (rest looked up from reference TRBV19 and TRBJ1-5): DGGITQSPKYLFRKEGQNVTLSCEQNLNHDAMYWYRQDPGQGLRLIYYSQIVNDFQKGDIAEGYSVSREKKESFPLTVTSAQKNPTAFYLCASSIRQGAQPQHFGDGTRLSIL.

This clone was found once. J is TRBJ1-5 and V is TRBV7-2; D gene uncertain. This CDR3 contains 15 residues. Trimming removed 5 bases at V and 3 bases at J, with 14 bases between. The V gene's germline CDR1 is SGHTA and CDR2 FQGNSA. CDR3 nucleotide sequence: TGTGCCAGCAGCCCGCGTGAAGGGTACAATCAGCCCCAGCATTTT. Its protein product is CASSPREGYNQPQHF.

The CDR3 DNA reads TGCAGCGTTGATATAACAGGCGCCTACGAGCAGTACTTC. This encodes CSVDITGAYEQYF. The chain recombines TRBV29-1 with TRBJ2-7; D may be TRBD1 (5 bases). The V end was cut by 3 bases, the J end by 2 bases, with 11 bases between. The CDR3 sequence is 13 residues long. Germline V gives CDR1 SQVTM, CDR2 ANQGSEA.

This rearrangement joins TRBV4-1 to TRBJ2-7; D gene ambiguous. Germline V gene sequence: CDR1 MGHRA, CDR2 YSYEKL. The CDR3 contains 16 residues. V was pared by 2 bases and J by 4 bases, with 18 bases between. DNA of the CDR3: TGCGCCAGCAGCCAAAGCCCTACGGACGTCGGTTACGAGCAGTACTTC. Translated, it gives CASSQSPTDVGYEQYF.

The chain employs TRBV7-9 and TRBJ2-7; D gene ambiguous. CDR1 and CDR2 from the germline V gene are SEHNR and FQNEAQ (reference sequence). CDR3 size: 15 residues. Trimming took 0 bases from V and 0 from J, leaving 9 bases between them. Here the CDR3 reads CASSLAGANSYEQYF. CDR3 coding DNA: TGTGCCAGCAGCTTAGCGGGTGCGAACTCCTACGAGCAGTACTTC.

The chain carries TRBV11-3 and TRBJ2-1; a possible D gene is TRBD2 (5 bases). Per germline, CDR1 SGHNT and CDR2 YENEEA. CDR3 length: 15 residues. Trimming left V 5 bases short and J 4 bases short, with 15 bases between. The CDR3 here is CASSPRASPYNEQFF. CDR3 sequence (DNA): TGTGCCAGCAGCCCTCGGGCTAGCCCTTACAATGAGCAGTTCTTC.

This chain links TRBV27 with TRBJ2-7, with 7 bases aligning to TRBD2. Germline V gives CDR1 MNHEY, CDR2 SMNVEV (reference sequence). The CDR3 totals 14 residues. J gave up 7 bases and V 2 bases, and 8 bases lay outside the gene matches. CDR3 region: CASSLLAGDGEQYF. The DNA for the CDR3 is TGTGCCAGCAGTTTACTCGCGGGGGACGGAGAGCAGTACTTC.

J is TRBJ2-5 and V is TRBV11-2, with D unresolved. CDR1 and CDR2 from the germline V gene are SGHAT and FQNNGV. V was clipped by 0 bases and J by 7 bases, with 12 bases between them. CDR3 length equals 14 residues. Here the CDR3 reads CASSLETGVRTQYF. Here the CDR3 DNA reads TGTGCCAGCAGCTTAGAGACGGGTGTGAGGACCCAGTACTTC.

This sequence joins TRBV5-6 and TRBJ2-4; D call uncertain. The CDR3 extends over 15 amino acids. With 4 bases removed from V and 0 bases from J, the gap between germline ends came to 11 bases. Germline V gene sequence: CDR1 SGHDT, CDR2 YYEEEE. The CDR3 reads CASSLWRLAKNIQYF. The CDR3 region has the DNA TGTGCCAGCAGCCTATGGCGCCTAGCCAAAAACATTCAGTACTTC.

The CDR3 reads CASSLALREFGYTF. The CDR3 bases are TGTGCCAGCAGCTTAGCGTTACGGGAGTTTGGCTACACCTTC. The chain has TRBV7-2 and TRBJ1-2; D uncertain. Trimming shortened V by 0 bases and J by 7 bases, and 12 bases separated the two germline ends. The germline gives CDR1 SGHTA, CDR2 FQGNSA. The CDR3 loop spans 14 amino acids.

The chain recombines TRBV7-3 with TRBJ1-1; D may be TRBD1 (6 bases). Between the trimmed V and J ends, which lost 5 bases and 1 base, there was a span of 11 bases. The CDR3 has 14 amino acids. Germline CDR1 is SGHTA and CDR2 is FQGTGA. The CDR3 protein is CASSQTGRNTEAFF. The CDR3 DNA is TGTGCCAGCAGCCAAACAGGGAGGAACACTGAAGCTTTCTTT.

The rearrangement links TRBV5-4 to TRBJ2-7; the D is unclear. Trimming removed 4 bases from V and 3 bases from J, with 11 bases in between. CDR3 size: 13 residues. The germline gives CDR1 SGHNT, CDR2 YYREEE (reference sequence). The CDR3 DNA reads TGTGCCAGCAGCGTGGAGAGGATCTACGAGCAGTACTTC. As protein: CASSVERIYEQYF.

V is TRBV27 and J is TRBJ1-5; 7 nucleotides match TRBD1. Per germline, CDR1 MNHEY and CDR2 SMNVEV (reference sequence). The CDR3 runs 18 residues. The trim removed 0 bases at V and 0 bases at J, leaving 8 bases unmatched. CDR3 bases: TGTGCCAGCAGTTTATCGGGGACAGCAAGATATAGCAATCAGCCCCAGCATTTT. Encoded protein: CASSLSGTARYSNQPQHF.

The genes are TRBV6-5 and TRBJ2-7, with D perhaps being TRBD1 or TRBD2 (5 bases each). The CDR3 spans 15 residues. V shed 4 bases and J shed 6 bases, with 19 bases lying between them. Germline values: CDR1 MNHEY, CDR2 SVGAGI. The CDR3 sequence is CASSSTGTPEAEQYF. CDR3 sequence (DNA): TGTGCCAGCAGTTCCACCGGGACCCCTGAGGCCGAGCAGTACTTC.

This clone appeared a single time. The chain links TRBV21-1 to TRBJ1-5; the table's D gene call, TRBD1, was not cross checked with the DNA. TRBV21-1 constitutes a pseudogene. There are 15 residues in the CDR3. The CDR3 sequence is CARIGGTDHNQPQHF. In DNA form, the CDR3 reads TGTGCCAGGATCGGAGGGACAGACCACAATCAGCCCCAGCATTTT.

CDR3 region: CASSVDGVGETQYF. The CDR3 bases are TGTGCCAGCAGCGTAGACGGTGTTGGAGAGACCCAGTACTTC. The V and J genes are TRBV9 and TRBJ2-5; no clear D gene. The CDR3 length is 14 residues. Trimming shortened V by 0 bases and J by 4 bases, and 10 bases separated the two germline ends. The V gene's germline CDR1 is SGDLS and CDR2 YYNGEE.